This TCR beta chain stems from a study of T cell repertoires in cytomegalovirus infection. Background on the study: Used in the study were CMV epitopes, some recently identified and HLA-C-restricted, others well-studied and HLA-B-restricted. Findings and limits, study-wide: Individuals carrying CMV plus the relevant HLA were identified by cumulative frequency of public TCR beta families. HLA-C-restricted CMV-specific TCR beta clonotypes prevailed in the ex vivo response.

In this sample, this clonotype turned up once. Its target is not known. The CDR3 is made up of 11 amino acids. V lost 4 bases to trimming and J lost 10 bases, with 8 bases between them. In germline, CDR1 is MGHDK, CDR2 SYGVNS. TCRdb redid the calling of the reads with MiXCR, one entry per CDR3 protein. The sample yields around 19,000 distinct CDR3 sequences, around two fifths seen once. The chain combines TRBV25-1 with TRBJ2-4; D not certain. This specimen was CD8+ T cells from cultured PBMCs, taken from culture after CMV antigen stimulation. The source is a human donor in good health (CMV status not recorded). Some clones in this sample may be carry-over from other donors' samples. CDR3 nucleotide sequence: TGTGCCAGCAGTGCGATGGTTATTCAGTACTTC. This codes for CASSAMVIQYF. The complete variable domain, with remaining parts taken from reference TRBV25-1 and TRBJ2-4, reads EADIYQTPRYLVIGTGKKITLECSQTMGHDKMYWYQQDPGMELHLIHYSYGVNSTEKGDLSSESTVSRIRTEHFPLTLESARPSHTSQYLCASSAMVIQYFGAGTRLSVL.